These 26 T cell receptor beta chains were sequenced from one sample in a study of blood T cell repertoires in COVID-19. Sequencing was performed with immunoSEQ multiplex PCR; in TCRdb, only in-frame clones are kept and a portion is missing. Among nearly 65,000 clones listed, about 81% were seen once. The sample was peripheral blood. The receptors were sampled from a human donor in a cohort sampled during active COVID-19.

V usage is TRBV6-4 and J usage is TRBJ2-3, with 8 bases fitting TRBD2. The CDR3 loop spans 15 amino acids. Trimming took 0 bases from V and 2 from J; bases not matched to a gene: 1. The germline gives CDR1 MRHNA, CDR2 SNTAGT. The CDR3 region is CASSDSAGATDTQYF. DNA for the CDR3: TGTGCCAGCAGTGACTCAGCGGGAGCCACAGATACGCAGTATTTT.

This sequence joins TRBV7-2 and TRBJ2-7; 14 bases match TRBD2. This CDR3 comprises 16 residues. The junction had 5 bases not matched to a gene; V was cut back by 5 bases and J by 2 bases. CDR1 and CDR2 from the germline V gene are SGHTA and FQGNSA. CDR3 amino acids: CASSPVTSGRAYEQYF. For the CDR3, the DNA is TGTGCCAGCAGCCCCGTGACTAGCGGGAGGGCCTACGAGCAGTACTTC.

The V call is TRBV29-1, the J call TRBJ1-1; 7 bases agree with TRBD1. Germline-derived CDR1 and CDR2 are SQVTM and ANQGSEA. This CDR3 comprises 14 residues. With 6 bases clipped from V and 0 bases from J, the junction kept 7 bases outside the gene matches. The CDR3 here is CSVKDRDMNTEAFF. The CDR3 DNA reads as TGCAGCGTGAAAGACAGGGACATGAACACTGAAGCTTTCTTT.

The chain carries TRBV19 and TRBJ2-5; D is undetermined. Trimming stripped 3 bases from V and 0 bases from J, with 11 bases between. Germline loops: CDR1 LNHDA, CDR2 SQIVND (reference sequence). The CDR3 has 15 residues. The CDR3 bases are TGTGCCAGTAGTATTGGGCAGACGTACCAAGAGACCCAGTACTTC. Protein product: CASSIGQTYQETQYF.

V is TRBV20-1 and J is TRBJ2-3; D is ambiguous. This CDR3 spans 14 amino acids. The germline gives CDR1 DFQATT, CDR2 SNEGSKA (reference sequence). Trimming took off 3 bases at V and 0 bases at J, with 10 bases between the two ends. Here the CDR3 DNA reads TGCAGTGCTAGTGGCTTTACTAGCACAGATACGCAGTATTTT. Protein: CSASGFTSTDTQYF.

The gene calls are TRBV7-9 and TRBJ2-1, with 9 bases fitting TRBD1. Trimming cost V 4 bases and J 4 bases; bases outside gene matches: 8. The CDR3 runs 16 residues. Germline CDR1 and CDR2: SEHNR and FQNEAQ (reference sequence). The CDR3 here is CASSSIDRGDYNEQFF. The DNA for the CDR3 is TGTGCCAGCAGCTCCATAGACAGGGGGGATTACAATGAGCAGTTCTTC.

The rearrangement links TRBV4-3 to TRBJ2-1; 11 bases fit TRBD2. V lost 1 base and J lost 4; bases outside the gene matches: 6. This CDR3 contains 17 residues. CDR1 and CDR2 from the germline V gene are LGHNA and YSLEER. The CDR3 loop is CASSQAMTSGEYNEQFF. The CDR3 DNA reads TGCGCCAGCAGCCAAGCGATGACTAGCGGGGAATACAATGAGCAGTTCTTC.

The CDR3 nucleotides read TGTGCCAGCAGTTACTCGAAAAGGGGGCACCGGGGTGGCTACACCTTC. It translates to CASSYSKRGHRGGYTF. The chain joins TRBV6-5 to TRBJ1-2; 7 nucleotides line up with TRBD1. The CDR3 length is 16 residues. Germline loops: CDR1 MNHEY, CDR2 SVGAGI. V was clipped by 0 bases and J by 7 bases; unmatched bases: 11.

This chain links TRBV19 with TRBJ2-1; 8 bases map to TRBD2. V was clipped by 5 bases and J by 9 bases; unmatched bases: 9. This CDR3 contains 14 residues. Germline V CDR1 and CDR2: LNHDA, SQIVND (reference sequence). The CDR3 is CASSPAGAFSEQFF. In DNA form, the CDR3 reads TGTGCCAGTAGTCCAGCGGGAGCGTTTAGTGAGCAGTTCTTC.

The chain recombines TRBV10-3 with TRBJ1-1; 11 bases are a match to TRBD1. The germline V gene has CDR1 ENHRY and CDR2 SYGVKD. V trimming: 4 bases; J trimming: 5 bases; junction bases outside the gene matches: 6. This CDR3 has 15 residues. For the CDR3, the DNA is TGTGCCATCAGTGGGCCTGGACAGGGGGCAACTGAAGCTTTCTTT. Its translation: CAISGPGQGATEAFF.

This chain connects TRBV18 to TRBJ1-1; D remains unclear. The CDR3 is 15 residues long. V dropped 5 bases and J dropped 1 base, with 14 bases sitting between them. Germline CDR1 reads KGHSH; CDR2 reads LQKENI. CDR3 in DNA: TGTGCCAGCTCATCGCGGCCCAACACGAACACTGAAGCTTTCTTT. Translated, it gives CASSSRPNTNTEAFF.

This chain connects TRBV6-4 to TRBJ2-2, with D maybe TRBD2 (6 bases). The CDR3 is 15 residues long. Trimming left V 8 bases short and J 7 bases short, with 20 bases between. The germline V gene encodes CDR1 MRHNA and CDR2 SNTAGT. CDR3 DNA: TGTGCCAGCCGGAGCCGGGCCGGGGGAGGCGGGGAGCTGTTTTTT. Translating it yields CASRSRAGGGGELFF.

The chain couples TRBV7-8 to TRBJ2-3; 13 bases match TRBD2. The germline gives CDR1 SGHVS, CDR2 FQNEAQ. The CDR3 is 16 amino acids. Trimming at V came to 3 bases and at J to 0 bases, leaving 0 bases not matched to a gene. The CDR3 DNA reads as TGTGCCAGCAGCTTGGGACTAGCGGGAAGCACAGATACGCAGTATTTT. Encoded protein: CASSLGLAGSTDTQYF.

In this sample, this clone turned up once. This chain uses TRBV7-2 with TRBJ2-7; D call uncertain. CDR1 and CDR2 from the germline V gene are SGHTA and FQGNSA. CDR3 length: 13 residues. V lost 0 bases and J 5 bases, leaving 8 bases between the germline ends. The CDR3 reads CASSLAGRDEQYF. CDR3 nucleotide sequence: TGTGCCAGCAGCTTAGCAGGCCGGGACGAGCAGTACTTC. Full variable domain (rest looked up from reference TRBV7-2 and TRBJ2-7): GAGVSQSPSNKVTEKGKDVELRCDPISGHTALYWYRQSLGQGLEFLIYFQGNSAPDKSGLPSDRFSAERTGGSVSTLTIQRTQQEDSAVYLCASSLAGRDEQYFGPGTRLTVT.

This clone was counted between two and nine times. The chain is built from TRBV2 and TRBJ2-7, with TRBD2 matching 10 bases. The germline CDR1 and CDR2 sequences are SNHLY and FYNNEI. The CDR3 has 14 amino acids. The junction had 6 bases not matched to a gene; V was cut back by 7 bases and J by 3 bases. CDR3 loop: CASTLSGGIYEQYF. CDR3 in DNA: TGTGCCAGCACCCTTAGCGGGGGGATCTACGAGCAGTACTTC.

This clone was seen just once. The chain's CDR3 is CASSITGEAVYGYTF. The CDR3 DNA is TGTGCCAGCAGTATTACAGGGGAAGCCGTCTATGGCTACACCTTC. V and J are TRBV6-5 and TRBJ1-2; 7 bases are shared with TRBD1. CDR1 MNHEY and CDR2 SVGAGI come from the germline V gene. The CDR3 has 15 residues. J was trimmed by 4 bases and V by 5 bases; bases with no gene match: 10.

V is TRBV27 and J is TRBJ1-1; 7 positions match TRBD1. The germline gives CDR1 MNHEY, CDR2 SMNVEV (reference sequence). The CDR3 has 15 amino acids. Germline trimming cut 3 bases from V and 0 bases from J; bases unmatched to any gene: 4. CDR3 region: CASSFIGTVNTEAFF. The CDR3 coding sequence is TGTGCCAGCAGTTTCATTGGGACAGTGAACACTGAAGCTTTCTTT.

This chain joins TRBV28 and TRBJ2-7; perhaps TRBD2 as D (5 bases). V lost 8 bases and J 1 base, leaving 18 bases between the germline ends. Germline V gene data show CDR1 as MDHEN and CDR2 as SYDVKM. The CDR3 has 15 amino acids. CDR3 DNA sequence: TGTGCCAGCGCTGGGAAAGCGGAAACTTCCTACGAGCAGTACTTC. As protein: CASAGKAETSYEQYF.

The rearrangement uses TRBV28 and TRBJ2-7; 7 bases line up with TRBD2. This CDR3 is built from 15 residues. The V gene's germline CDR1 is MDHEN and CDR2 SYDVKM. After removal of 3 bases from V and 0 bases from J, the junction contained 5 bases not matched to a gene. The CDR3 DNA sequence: TGTGCCAGCAGTTTTATAGCGGGTAGCTCCTACGAGCAGTACTTC. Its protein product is CASSFIAGSSYEQYF. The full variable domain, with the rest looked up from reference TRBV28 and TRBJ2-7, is DVKVTQSSRYLVKRTGEKVFLECVQDMDHENMFWYRQDPGLGLRLIYFSYDVKMKEKGDIPEGYSVSREKKERFSLILESASTNQTSMYLCASSFIAGSSYEQYFGPGTRLTVT.

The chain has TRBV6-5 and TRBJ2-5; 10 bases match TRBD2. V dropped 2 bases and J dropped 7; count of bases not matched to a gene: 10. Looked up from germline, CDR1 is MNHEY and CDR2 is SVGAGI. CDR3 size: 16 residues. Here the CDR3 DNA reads TGTGCCAGCAGTTACCAGGCTAGCGGGGGATTAGGGACCCAGTACTTC. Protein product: CASSYQASGGLGTQYF.

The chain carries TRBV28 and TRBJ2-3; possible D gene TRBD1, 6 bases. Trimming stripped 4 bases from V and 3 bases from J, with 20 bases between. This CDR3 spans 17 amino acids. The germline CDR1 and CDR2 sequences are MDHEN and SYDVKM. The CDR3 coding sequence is TGTGCCAGCAGTTCGAAATCCGGGACGCAGGGGACAGATACGCAGTATTTT. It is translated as CASSSKSGTQGTDTQYF.

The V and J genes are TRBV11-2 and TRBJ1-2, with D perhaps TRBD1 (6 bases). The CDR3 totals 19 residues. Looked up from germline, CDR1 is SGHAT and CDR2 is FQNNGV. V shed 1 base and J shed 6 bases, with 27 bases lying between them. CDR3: CASSLGGTGGKRRIDGYTF. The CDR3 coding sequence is TGTGCCAGCAGCTTAGGGGGGACGGGGGGCAAACGCAGGATAGATGGCTACACCTTC.

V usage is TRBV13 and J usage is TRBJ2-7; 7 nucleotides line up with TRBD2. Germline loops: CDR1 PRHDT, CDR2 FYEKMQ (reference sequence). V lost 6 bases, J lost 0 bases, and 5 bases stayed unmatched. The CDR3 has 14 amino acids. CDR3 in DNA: TGTGCCAGCAGTGCAGCGGGGTACTCCTACGAGCAGTACTTC. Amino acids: CASSAAGYSYEQYF.

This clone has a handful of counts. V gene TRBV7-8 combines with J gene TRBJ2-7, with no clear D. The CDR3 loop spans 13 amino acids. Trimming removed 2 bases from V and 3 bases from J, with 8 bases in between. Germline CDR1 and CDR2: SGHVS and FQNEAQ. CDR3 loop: CASSLQYYYEQYF. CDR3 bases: TGTGCCAGCAGCTTACAGTATTACTACGAGCAGTACTTC. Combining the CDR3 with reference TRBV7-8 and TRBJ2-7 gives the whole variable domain GAGVSQSPRYKVAKRGQDVALRCDPISGHVSLFWYQQALGQGPEFLTYFQNEAQLDKSGLPSDRFFAERPEGSVSTLKIQRTQQEDSAVYLCASSLQYYYEQYFGPGTRLTVT.

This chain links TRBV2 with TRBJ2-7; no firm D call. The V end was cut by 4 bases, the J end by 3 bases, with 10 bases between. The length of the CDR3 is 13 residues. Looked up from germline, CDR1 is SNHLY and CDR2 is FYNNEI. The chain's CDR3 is CASSGVQDYEQYF. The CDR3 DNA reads TGTGCCAGCAGTGGGGTTCAGGACTACGAGCAGTACTTC.

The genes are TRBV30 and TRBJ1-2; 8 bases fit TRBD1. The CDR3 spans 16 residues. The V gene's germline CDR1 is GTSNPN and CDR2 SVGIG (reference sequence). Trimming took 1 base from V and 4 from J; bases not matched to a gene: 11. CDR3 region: CAWSASRTGLTYGYTF. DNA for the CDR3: TGTGCCTGGAGTGCGAGTCGGACAGGGCTAACCTATGGCTACACCTTC.